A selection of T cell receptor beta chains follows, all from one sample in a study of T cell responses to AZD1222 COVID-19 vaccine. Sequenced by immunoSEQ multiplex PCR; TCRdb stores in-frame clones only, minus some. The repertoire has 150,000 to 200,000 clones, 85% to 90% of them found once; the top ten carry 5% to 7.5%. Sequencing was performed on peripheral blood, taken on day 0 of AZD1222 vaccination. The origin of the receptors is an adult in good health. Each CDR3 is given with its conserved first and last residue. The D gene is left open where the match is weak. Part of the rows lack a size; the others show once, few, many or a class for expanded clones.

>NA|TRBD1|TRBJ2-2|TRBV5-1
CASSPGTGNTGELFF
TGCGCCAGCAGCCCCGGGACAGGGAACACCGGGGAGCTGTTTTTT
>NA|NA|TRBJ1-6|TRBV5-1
CASSLRSGSSYNSPLHF
TGCGCCAGCAGCTTGAGGTCGGGGAGCTCCTATAATTCACCCCTCCACTTT
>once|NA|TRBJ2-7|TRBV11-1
CASSLGTEYEQYF
TGTGCCAGCAGCTTAGGTACCGAGTACGAGCAGTACTTC
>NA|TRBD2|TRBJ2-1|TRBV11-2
CASLRLSSGKTYNEQFF
TGTGCCAGCCTCCGACTCTCCAGCGGGAAGACCTACAATGAGCAGTTCTTC
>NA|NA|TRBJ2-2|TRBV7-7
CASSSGAPNTGELFF
TGTGCCAGCAGCTCAGGGGCCCCTAACACCGGGGAGCTGTTTTTT
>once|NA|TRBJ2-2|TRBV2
CASSANTGELFF
TGTGCCAGCAGTGCAAACACCGGGGAGCTGTTTTTT
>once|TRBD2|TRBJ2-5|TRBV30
CAWSVAGEEETQYF
TGTGCCTGGAGTGTAGCGGGAGAAGAAGAGACCCAGTACTTC
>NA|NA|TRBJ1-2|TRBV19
CASSIRNYGYTF
TGTGCCAGTAGTATCAGAAACTATGGCTACACCTTC
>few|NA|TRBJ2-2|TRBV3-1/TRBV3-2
CASSQADTGELFF
TGTGCCAGCAGCCAAGCGGACACCGGGGAGCTGTTTTTT
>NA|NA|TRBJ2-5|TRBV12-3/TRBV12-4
CASSLQGTQYF
TGTGCCAGCAGTTTACAGGGGACCCAGTACTTC
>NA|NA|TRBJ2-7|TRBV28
CASSLYSLLTGESSYEQYF
TGTGCCAGCAGTTTATACTCTCTCTTAACCGGCGAAAGCTCCTACGAGCAGTACTTC
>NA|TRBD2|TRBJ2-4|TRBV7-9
CASSLASGQYF
TGTGCCAGCAGCTTAGCTAGCGGGCAGTACTTC
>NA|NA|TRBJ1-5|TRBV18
CASSPPKGGNQPQHF
TGTGCCAGCTCACCACCGAAGGGGGGAAATCAGCCCCAGCATTTT
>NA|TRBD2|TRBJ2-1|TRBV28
CASSDQGTSNYNEQFF
TGTGCCAGCAGCGACCAGGGGACTAGCAACTACAATGAGCAGTTCTTC
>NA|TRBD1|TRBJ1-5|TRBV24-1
CATSDATGVYSNQPQHF
TGTGCCACCAGTGACGCTACAGGGGTTTATAGCAATCAGCCCCAGCATTTT
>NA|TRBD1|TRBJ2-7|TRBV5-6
CASNTGGYEQYF
TGTGCCAGCAACACAGGGGGCTACGAGCAGTACTTC
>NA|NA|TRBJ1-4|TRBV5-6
CASTSGTLGEKLFF
TGTGCCAGCACCTCTGGGACGCTCGGCGAAAAACTGTTTTTT
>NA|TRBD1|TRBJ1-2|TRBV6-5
CASNSGQGDYGYTF
TGTGCCAGCAACTCCGGACAGGGTGACTATGGCTACACCTTC
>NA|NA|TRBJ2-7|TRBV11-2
CASSPHVGSYEQYF
TGTGCCAGCAGCCCCCATGTGGGCTCCTACGAGCAGTACTTC
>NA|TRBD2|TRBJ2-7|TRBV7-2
CASSLEIAGGIFEQYF
TGTGCCAGCAGCTTAGAGATAGCGGGAGGCATCTTCGAGCAGTACTTC
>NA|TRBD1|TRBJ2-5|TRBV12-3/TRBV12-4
CASRSRQGETQYF
TGTGCCAGCAGGAGCAGACAGGGGGAGACCCAGTACTTC
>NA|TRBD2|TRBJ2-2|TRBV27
CASSIGLAGGWGELFF
TGTGCCAGCAGTATCGGACTAGCGGGGGGATGGGGGGAGCTGTTTTTT
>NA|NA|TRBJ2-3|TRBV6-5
CASKIIRTDTQYF
TGTGCCAGCAAGATCATAAGGACAGATACGCAGTATTTT
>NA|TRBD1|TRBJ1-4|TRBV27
CASSRPGQGNEKLFF
TGTGCCAGCAGTCGCCCGGGACAGGGAAACGAAAAACTGTTTTTT
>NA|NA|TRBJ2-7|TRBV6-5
CASSQGTLTYEQYF
TGTGCCAGCAGCCAGGGCACCTTAACCTACGAGCAGTACTTC
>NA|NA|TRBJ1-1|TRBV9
CASSVDPRRVNTEAFF
TGTGCCAGCAGCGTAGACCCCAGGAGGGTGAACACTGAAGCTTTCTTT
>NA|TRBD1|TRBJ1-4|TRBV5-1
CASSPDRGFEKLFF
TGCGCCAGCAGCCCGGACAGGGGGTTTGAAAAACTGTTTTTT
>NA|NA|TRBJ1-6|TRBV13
CASSPQMGVSPLHF
TGTGCCAGCAGCCCCCAAATGGGGGTTTCACCCCTCCACTTT
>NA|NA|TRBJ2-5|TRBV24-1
CATSDLTETQYF
TGTGCCACCAGTGATTTGACAGAGACCCAGTACTTC
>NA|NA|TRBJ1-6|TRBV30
CAWSVGSTGNSPLHF
TGTGCCTGGAGTGTAGGGTCCACGGGGAATTCACCCCTCCACTTT
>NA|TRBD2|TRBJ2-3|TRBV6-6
CASSPLAGGRSDTQYF
TGTGCCAGCAGTCCCCTAGCGGGAGGGCGCTCAGATACGCAGTATTTT
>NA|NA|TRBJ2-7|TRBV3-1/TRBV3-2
CASSHSGRRPYEQYF
TGTGCCAGCAGCCACTCGGGGAGAAGACCCTACGAGCAGTACTTC
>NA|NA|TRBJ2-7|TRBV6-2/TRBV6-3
CASSSAGLTYEQYF
TGTGCCAGCAGTTCTGCCGGACTTACCTACGAGCAGTACTTC
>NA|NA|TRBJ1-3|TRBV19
CASSIVQANSGNTIYF
TGTGCCAGTAGTATAGTCCAAGCCAACTCTGGAAACACCATATATTTT
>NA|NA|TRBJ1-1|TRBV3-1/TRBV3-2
CASSQDQGGENTEAFF
TGTGCCAGCAGCCAAGATCAAGGGGGGGAGAACACTGAAGCTTTCTTT
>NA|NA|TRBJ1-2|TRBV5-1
CASSPPNKGNYGYTF
TGCGCCAGCAGCCCACCTAATAAGGGGAACTATGGCTACACCTTC
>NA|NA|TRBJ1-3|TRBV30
CAWSVVRGAGNTIYF
TGTGCCTGGAGTGTGGTCCGGGGGGCAGGAAACACCATATATTTT
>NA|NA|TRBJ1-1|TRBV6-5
CASTSGTNTEAFF
TGTGCCAGCACTTCGGGTACGAACACTGAAGCTTTCTTT
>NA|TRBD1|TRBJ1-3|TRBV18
CASSPGTASSGNTIYF
TGTGCCAGCTCACCAGGGACAGCATCCTCTGGAAACACCATATATTTT
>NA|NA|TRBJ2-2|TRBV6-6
CASSSPSDTGELFF
TGTGCCAGCAGTTCCCCCAGTGACACCGGGGAGCTGTTTTTT
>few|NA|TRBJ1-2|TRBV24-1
CATSGMGYGYTF
TGTGCCACCAGTGGTATGGGCTATGGCTACACCTTC
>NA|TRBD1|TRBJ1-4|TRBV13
CASSRDQGGSEKLFF
TGTGCCAGCAGCCGAGACCAGGGGGGAAGTGAAAAACTGTTTTTT
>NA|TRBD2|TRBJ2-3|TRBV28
CASSLIYGGSTDTQYF
TGTGCCAGCAGTTTAATTTACGGGGGGAGCACAGATACGCAGTATTTT